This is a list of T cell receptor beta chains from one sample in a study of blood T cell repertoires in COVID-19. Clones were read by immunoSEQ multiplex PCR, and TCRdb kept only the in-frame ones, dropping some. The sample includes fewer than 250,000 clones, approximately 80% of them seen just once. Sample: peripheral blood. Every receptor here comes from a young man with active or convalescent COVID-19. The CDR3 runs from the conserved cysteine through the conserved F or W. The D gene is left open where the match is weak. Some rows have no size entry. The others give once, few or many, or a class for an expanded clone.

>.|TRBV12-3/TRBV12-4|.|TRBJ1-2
CASSFQRAGGYTF
TGTGCCAGCAGTTTTCAGCGGGCGGGTGGCTACACCTTC
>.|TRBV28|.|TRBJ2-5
CASSPMGAVGETQYF
TGTGCCAGCTCGCCCATGGGGGCGGTGGGTGAGACCCAGTACTTC
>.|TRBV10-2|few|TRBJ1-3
CASSDRGFSGNTIYF
TGCGCCAGCAGTGATCGGGGATTCTCTGGAAACACCATATATTTT
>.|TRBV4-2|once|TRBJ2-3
CASSQDWWQGGTDTQYF
TGTGCCAGCAGCCAAGATTGGTGGCAGGGTGGTACAGATACGCAGTATTTT
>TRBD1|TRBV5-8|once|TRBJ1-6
CASSPLGGQGSSYNSPLHF
TGTGCCAGCAGCCCTTTAGGGGGACAGGGCAGCTCCTATAATTCACCCCTCCACTTT
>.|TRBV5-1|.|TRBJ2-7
CASSLFSSGAEQYF
TGCGCCAGCAGCTTGTTTTCCTCAGGGGCCGAGCAGTACTTC
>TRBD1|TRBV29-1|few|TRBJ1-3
CSAGTGAGNTIYF
TGCAGCGCCGGGACAGGGGCTGGAAACACCATATATTTT
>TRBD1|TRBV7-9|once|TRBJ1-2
CAAGPGQGRYGYTF
TGTGCGGCAGGACCGGGACAGGGACGTTATGGCTACACCTTC
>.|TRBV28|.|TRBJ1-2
CASSTQGHGYTF
TGTGCCAGCAGTACACAGGGACATGGCTACACCTTC
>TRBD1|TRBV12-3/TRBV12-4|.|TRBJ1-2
CASSSQGTHGYTF
TGTGCCAGCAGCTCACAGGGGACTCACGGCTACACCTTC
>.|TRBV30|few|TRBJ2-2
CAWSRRGELFF
TGTGCCTGGTCTAGAAGGGGGGAGCTGTTTTTT
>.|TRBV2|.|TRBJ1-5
CASKGVNQPQHF
TGTGCCAGCAAGGGGGTGAATCAGCCCCAGCATTTT
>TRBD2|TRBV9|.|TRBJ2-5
CASSVYNGRGTETQYF
TGTGCCAGCAGCGTATATAACGGGAGGGGTACAGAGACCCAGTACTTC
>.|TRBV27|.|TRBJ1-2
CASTGGGGYGYTF
TGTGCCAGCACGGGGGGGGGCGGCTATGGCTACACCTTC
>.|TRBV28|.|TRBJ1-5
CASSIPTGSNQPQHF
TGTGCCAGCAGTATTCCGACAGGTAGCAATCAGCCCCAGCATTTT
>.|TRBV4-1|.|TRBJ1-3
CASSLGSSGNTIYF
TGCGCCAGCAGCCTCGGGTCCTCTGGAAACACCATATATTTT
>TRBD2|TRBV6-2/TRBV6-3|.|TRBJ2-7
CASSSWTSGLIGSYEQYF
TGTGCCAGCAGTTCCTGGACTAGCGGGTTGATCGGCTCCTACGAGCAGTACTTC
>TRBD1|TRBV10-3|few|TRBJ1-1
CAIAGQGGIEAFF
TGTGCCATCGCCGGACAGGGGGGGATCGAAGCTTTCTTT
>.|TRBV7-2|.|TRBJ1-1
CASSLQLEASEAFF
TGTGCCAGCAGCTTACAGTTAGAGGCCTCTGAAGCTTTCTTT
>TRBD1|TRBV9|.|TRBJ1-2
CASSDPGQKAYGYTF
TGTGCCAGCAGCGATCCGGGACAGAAAGCCTATGGCTACACCTTC
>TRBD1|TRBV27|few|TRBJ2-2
CASSLGQGRLFF
TGTGCCAGCAGTTTAGGACAGGGACGGCTGTTTTTT
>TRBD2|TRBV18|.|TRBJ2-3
CASSPPGLALDTQYF
TGTGCCAGCTCACCTCCGGGACTAGCGCTGGATACGCAGTATTTT